These T cell receptor beta chains were read from a single sample in a study of blood T cell repertoires in COVID-19. Assay used: immunoSEQ multiplex PCR; TCRdb lists only in-frame clones, some missing. The sample has 230,000 or so clones, 70% to 90% seen once. The specimen was PBMCs or T cells enriched from blood (not recorded which). These receptors all come from a woman between 40 and 55 years old with acute COVID-19. The CDR3 runs from the conserved cysteine through the conserved F or W. The order of the fields is V gene, D gene, CDR3 length, J gene, clone size, CDR3 protein, CDR3 DNA. D genes are given only for firm matches. Where a row states a size, it is once, few, many or the class of an expanded clone; other rows omit it.

V gene: TRBV12-3/TRBV12-4
D gene: -
CDR3 length: 13
J gene: TRBJ2-5
clone size: -
CDR3 protein: CASSLPSSETQYF
CDR3 DNA: TGTGCCAGCAGTTTACCCTCCTCAGAGACCCAGTACTTC

V gene: TRBV12-3/TRBV12-4
D gene: TRBD1
CDR3 length: 13
J gene: TRBJ2-7
clone size: -
CDR3 protein: CASSMGQGGEQYF
CDR3 DNA: TGTGCCAGCAGTATGGGACAGGGCGGCGAGCAGTACTTC

V gene: TRBV5-1
D gene: -
CDR3 length: 15
J gene: TRBJ2-6
clone size: -
CDR3 protein: CASSLADSGANVLTF
CDR3 DNA: TGCGCCAGCAGCTTGGCCGACTCCGGGGCCAACGTCCTGACTTTC

V gene: TRBV9
D gene: TRBD1
CDR3 length: 15
J gene: TRBJ1-6
clone size: -
CDR3 protein: CASSPRGDPFSPLHF
CDR3 DNA: TGTGCCAGCAGCCCCAGGGGGGACCCATTTTCACCCCTCCACTTT

V gene: TRBV5-4
D gene: -
CDR3 length: 16
J gene: TRBJ1-1
clone size: -
CDR3 protein: CASSLPHSGANTEAFF
CDR3 DNA: TGTGCCAGCAGTCTCCCCCATAGTGGGGCGAACACTGAAGCTTTCTTT

V gene: TRBV25-1
D gene: TRBD1
CDR3 length: 13
J gene: TRBJ1-5
clone size: -
CDR3 protein: CASGDRHNQPQHF
CDR3 DNA: TGTGCCAGCGGGGACAGGCACAATCAGCCCCAGCATTTT

V gene: TRBV7-9
D gene: TRBD1
CDR3 length: 14
J gene: TRBJ1-3
clone size: -
CDR3 protein: CASSLRDSGNTIYF
CDR3 DNA: TGTGCCAGCAGCTTAAGGGACAGCGGAAACACCATATATTTT

V gene: TRBV19
D gene: -
CDR3 length: 13
J gene: TRBJ1-5
clone size: -
CDR3 protein: CASTPGVNQPQHF
CDR3 DNA: TGTGCCAGTACCCCAGGGGTCAATCAGCCCCAGCATTTT

V gene: TRBV19
D gene: TRBD1
CDR3 length: 15
J gene: TRBJ1-5
clone size: -
CDR3 protein: CASRWDRSSNQPQHF
CDR3 DNA: TGTGCCAGTAGATGGGACAGGAGTAGCAATCAGCCCCAGCATTTT

V gene: TRBV6-6
D gene: TRBD1
CDR3 length: 14
J gene: TRBJ1-2
clone size: -
CDR3 protein: CASSYGTGKGGYTF
CDR3 DNA: TGTGCCAGCAGTTACGGGACAGGGAAGGGTGGCTACACCTTC

V gene: TRBV28
D gene: TRBD2
CDR3 length: 16
J gene: TRBJ2-1
clone size: -
CDR3 protein: CASSSGGTSTYNEQFF
CDR3 DNA: TGTGCCAGCAGTTCCGGCGGGACTAGCACCTACAATGAGCAGTTCTTC

V gene: TRBV30
D gene: -
CDR3 length: 12
J gene: TRBJ2-1
clone size: -
CDR3 protein: CAWRGEVLEQFF
CDR3 DNA: TGTGCCTGGAGGGGGGAGGTCCTTGAGCAGTTCTTC

V gene: TRBV7-2
D gene: -
CDR3 length: 15
J gene: TRBJ2-1
clone size: -
CDR3 protein: CASSFSGPRGNEQFF
CDR3 DNA: TGTGCCAGCAGCTTTTCCGGACCAAGGGGGAATGAGCAGTTCTTC

V gene: TRBV7-9
D gene: -
CDR3 length: 15
J gene: TRBJ1-6
clone size: -
CDR3 protein: CASSLSEGLNSPLHF
CDR3 DNA: TGTGCCAGCAGCTTATCTGAGGGCCTTAATTCACCCCTCCACTTT

V gene: TRBV7-2
D gene: -
CDR3 length: 16
J gene: TRBJ2-2
clone size: once
CDR3 protein: CASSLVGPPNTGELFF
CDR3 DNA: TGTGCCAGCAGCTTAGTGGGGCCCCCGAACACCGGGGAGCTGTTTTTT

V gene: TRBV6-2/TRBV6-3
D gene: TRBD1
CDR3 length: 16
J gene: TRBJ1-1
clone size: -
CDR3 protein: CASSYSIWDRSNQAFF
CDR3 DNA: TGTGCCAGCAGTTACTCGATATGGGACAGGTCGAACCAAGCTTTCTTT

V gene: TRBV19
D gene: -
CDR3 length: 14
J gene: TRBJ1-5
clone size: once
CDR3 protein: CASSIAVSNQPQHF
CDR3 DNA: TGTGCCAGTAGTATAGCCGTTAGCAATCAGCCCCAGCATTTT

V gene: TRBV6-4
D gene: TRBD2
CDR3 length: 15
J gene: TRBJ2-3
clone size: once
CDR3 protein: CASSVVAGKISAQYF
CDR3 DNA: TGTGCCAGCAGTGTTGTAGCGGGCAAAATTTCTGCGCAGTATTTT

V gene: TRBV30
D gene: -
CDR3 length: 13
J gene: TRBJ2-3
clone size: -
CDR3 protein: CAWSSDSTDTQYF
CDR3 DNA: TGTGCCTGGAGCAGTGATAGCACAGATACGCAGTATTTT

V gene: TRBV6-2/TRBV6-3
D gene: -
CDR3 length: 17
J gene: TRBJ1-5
clone size: -
CDR3 protein: CASSYPPEWAGNQPQHF
CDR3 DNA: TGTGCCAGCAGTTACCCTCCCGAGTGGGCTGGCAATCAGCCCCAGCATTTT

V gene: TRBV7-9
D gene: TRBD1
CDR3 length: 15
J gene: TRBJ2-5
clone size: -
CDR3 protein: CASSRGQGREETQYF
CDR3 DNA: TGTGCCAGCAGCCGCGGACAGGGGCGGGAGGAGACCCAGTACTTC

V gene: TRBV12-5
D gene: -
CDR3 length: 12
J gene: TRBJ2-3
clone size: -
CDR3 protein: CASGTSRDTQYF
CDR3 DNA: TGTGCTAGTGGAACTAGCAGGGATACGCAGTATTTT

V gene: TRBV29-1
D gene: TRBD1
CDR3 length: 15
J gene: TRBJ2-3
clone size: once
CDR3 protein: CSVRGQGAAEDTQYF
CDR3 DNA: TGCAGCGTGAGGGGACAGGGGGCCGCAGAAGATACGCAGTATTTT

V gene: TRBV19
D gene: TRBD1
CDR3 length: 15
J gene: TRBJ1-6
clone size: -
CDR3 protein: CASGTASSYNSPLHF
CDR3 DNA: TGTGCCAGTGGGACAGCGAGCTCCTATAATTCACCCCTCCACTTT

V gene: TRBV3-1/TRBV3-2
D gene: -
CDR3 length: 13
J gene: TRBJ2-3
clone size: -
CDR3 protein: CASSHLGTDTQYF
CDR3 DNA: TGTGCCAGCAGCCACCTAGGCACAGATACGCAGTATTTT

V gene: TRBV7-2
D gene: TRBD1
CDR3 length: 16
J gene: TRBJ2-7
clone size: -
CDR3 protein: CASSLLRDRGTYEQYF
CDR3 DNA: TGTGCCAGCAGCTTACTAAGGGACAGGGGTACCTACGAGCAGTACTTC

V gene: TRBV12-5
D gene: TRBD2
CDR3 length: 15
J gene: TRBJ2-3
clone size: -
CDR3 protein: CASGLGSGGVDTQYF
CDR3 DNA: TGTGCTAGTGGTTTGGGAAGCGGGGGGGTAGATACGCAGTATTTT

V gene: TRBV7-2
D gene: -
CDR3 length: 15
J gene: TRBJ1-6
clone size: few
CDR3 protein: CASSSRQSNLSPLHF
CDR3 DNA: TGTGCCAGCAGCTCCCGACAGAGTAATTTATCACCCCTCCACTTT

V gene: TRBV5-4
D gene: -
CDR3 length: 13
J gene: TRBJ1-2
clone size: once
CDR3 protein: CASRTQGLYGYTF
CDR3 DNA: TGTGCCAGCAGGACCCAGGGGCTCTATGGCTACACCTTC

V gene: TRBV5-6
D gene: TRBD1
CDR3 length: 14
J gene: TRBJ1-1
clone size: -
CDR3 protein: CASSPDRAPVGAFF
CDR3 DNA: TGTGCCAGCAGCCCGGACAGGGCTCCGGTGGGCGCTTTCTTT

V gene: TRBV9
D gene: -
CDR3 length: 17
J gene: TRBJ2-3
clone size: -
CDR3 protein: CASSRGRSRRSTDTQYF
CDR3 DNA: TGTGCCAGCAGCCGTGGGAGGAGCCGCCGTAGCACAGATACGCAGTATTTT

V gene: TRBV5-1
D gene: TRBD2
CDR3 length: 14
J gene: TRBJ2-5
clone size: -
CDR3 protein: CASSGGGAGETQYF
CDR3 DNA: TGCGCCAGCAGCGGCGGGGGGGCCGGAGAGACCCAGTACTTC

V gene: TRBV6-5
D gene: -
CDR3 length: 13
J gene: TRBJ1-5
clone size: -
CDR3 protein: CASRQASNQPQHF
CDR3 DNA: TGTGCCAGCAGACAGGCTAGCAATCAGCCCCAGCATTTT

V gene: TRBV6-5
D gene: -
CDR3 length: 15
J gene: TRBJ1-4
clone size: -
CDR3 protein: CASSSMGSSNEKLFF
CDR3 DNA: TGTGCCAGCAGCTCGATGGGGAGTTCTAATGAAAAACTGTTTTTT

V gene: TRBV5-6
D gene: -
CDR3 length: 18
J gene: TRBJ1-2
clone size: -
CDR3 protein: CASRRDFHPLQTDYGYTF
CDR3 DNA: TGTGCCAGCAGAAGGGACTTCCATCCCCTACAAACGGACTATGGCTACACCTTC

V gene: TRBV7-7
D gene: TRBD2
CDR3 length: 16
J gene: TRBJ2-2
clone size: -
CDR3 protein: CASSLGLAGVTGELFF
CDR3 DNA: TGTGCTAGCAGCTTAGGACTAGCGGGAGTCACCGGGGAGCTGTTTTTT

V gene: TRBV30
D gene: TRBD1
CDR3 length: 15
J gene: TRBJ1-6
clone size: -
CDR3 protein: CAWNTDRGRNSPLHF
CDR3 DNA: TGTGCCTGGAATACGGACAGGGGACGGAATTCACCCCTCCACTTT

V gene: TRBV7-8
D gene: -
CDR3 length: 14
J gene: TRBJ2-1
clone size: -
CDR3 protein: CASSLGAGYNEQFF
CDR3 DNA: TGTGCCAGCAGCTTAGGGGCGGGTTACAATGAGCAGTTCTTC

V gene: TRBV7-9
D gene: TRBD2
CDR3 length: 15
J gene: TRBJ2-1
clone size: few
CDR3 protein: CASSRAGGHYNEQFF
CDR3 DNA: TGTGCCAGCAGCCGAGCGGGAGGTCACTACAATGAGCAGTTCTTC

V gene: TRBV21-1
D gene: -
CDR3 length: 16
J gene: TRBJ2-3
clone size: few
CDR3 protein: CASSKVTALRGDTQYF
CDR3 DNA: TGTGCCAGCAGCAAAGTAACAGCCCTTAGGGGAGATACGCAGTATTTT

V gene: TRBV4-3
D gene: -
CDR3 length: 17
J gene: TRBJ2-1
clone size: -
CDR3 protein: CASSQSRGGSSYNEQFF
CDR3 DNA: TGCGCCAGCAGCCAGTCAAGAGGGGGAAGCTCCTACAATGAGCAGTTCTTC

V gene: TRBV5-1
D gene: TRBD1
CDR3 length: 16
J gene: TRBJ1-1
clone size: -
CDR3 protein: CASSSLGGLLNTEAFF
CDR3 DNA: TGCGCCAGCAGCTCCCTAGGGGGCCTCTTGAACACTGAAGCTTTCTTT

V gene: TRBV7-2
D gene: -
CDR3 length: 15
J gene: TRBJ2-1
clone size: once
CDR3 protein: CASSWTVSSYNEQFF
CDR3 DNA: TGTGCCAGCAGCTGGACAGTGAGCTCCTACAATGAGCAGTTCTTC

V gene: TRBV11-2
D gene: TRBD1
CDR3 length: 15
J gene: TRBJ2-7
clone size: -
CDR3 protein: CASSLGNYRGYEQYF
CDR3 DNA: TGTGCCAGCAGCTTAGGAAACTACAGGGGCTACGAGCAGTACTTC

V gene: TRBV18
D gene: TRBD1
CDR3 length: 14
J gene: TRBJ2-7
clone size: -
CDR3 protein: CASSGGTGPYEQYF
CDR3 DNA: TGTGCCAGCTCAGGAGGGACAGGACCCTACGAGCAGTACTTC

V gene: TRBV2
D gene: TRBD1
CDR3 length: 14
J gene: TRBJ2-5
clone size: few
CDR3 protein: CASSERQGQETQYF
CDR3 DNA: TGTGCCAGCAGTGAAAGACAGGGGCAAGAGACCCAGTACTTC

V gene: TRBV18
D gene: -
CDR3 length: 14
J gene: TRBJ2-7
clone size: -
CDR3 protein: CASSPLTGEYEQYF
CDR3 DNA: TGTGCCAGCTCACCACTAACGGGGGAGTACGAGCAGTACTTC

V gene: TRBV9
D gene: TRBD1
CDR3 length: 16
J gene: TRBJ2-7
clone size: -
CDR3 protein: CASSVVPGGEFYEQYF
CDR3 DNA: TGTGCCAGCAGCGTAGTACCAGGGGGAGAATTCTACGAGCAGTACTTC

V gene: TRBV11-2
D gene: -
CDR3 length: 17
J gene: TRBJ2-2
clone size: -
CDR3 protein: CASSPVLVTRGAGELFF
CDR3 DNA: TGTGCCAGCAGTCCGGTCTTGGTGACCCGCGGGGCCGGGGAGCTGTTTTTT

V gene: TRBV18
D gene: -
CDR3 length: 17
J gene: TRBJ2-2
clone size: -
CDR3 protein: CASSPQLDPANTGELFF
CDR3 DNA: TGTGCCAGCTCACCACAGCTAGACCCTGCGAACACCGGGGAGCTGTTTTTT

V gene: TRBV19
D gene: TRBD1
CDR3 length: 13
J gene: TRBJ2-7
clone size: -
CDR3 protein: CASRGQGSYEQYF
CDR3 DNA: TGTGCCAGTAGGGGACAGGGGTCCTACGAGCAGTACTTC

V gene: TRBV9
D gene: -
CDR3 length: 15
J gene: TRBJ1-6
clone size: -
CDR3 protein: CASSVGGSYNSPLHF
CDR3 DNA: TGTGCCAGCAGCGTGGGGGGATCCTATAATTCACCCCTCCACTTT